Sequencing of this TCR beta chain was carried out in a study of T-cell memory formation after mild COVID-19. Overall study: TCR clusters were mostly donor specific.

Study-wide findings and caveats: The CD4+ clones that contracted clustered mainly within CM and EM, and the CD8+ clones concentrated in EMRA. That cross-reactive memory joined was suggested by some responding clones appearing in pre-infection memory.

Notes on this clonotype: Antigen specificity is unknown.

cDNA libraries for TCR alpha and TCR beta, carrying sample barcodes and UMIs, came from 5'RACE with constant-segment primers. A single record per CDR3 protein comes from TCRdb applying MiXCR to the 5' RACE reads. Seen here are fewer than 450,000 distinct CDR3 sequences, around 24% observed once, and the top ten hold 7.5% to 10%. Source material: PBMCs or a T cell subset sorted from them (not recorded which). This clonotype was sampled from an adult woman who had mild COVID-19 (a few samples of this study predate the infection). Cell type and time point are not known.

The CDR3 region has the DNA TGTGCCAGCAGCTTTCAACAGGGGACCTTTTTTGGCTACACCTTC. Translated, it gives CASSFQQGTFFGYTF. The chain is built from TRBV7-9 and TRBJ1-2; the match to TRBD1 covers 7 bases. Germline V lookup: CDR1 SEHNR, CDR2 FQNEAQ (reference sequence). Trimming at V came to 3 bases and at J to 7 bases, leaving 11 bases not matched to a gene. The CDR3 sequence is 15 residues long.